The 4 T cell receptor beta chains given below trace back to one sample, sequenced in a study of T cell responses to AZD1222 COVID-19 vaccine. Method: immunoSEQ multiplex PCR; TCRdb's copy keeps in-frame clones and lacks some. The sample includes 100,000 to 150,000 clones, less than 95% of them seen just once. The input for sequencing was peripheral blood, taken on day 0 of MenACWY control vaccination. The receptor set was obtained from an adult in good health.

The V call is TRBV3-1 (or the pseudogene TRBV3-2), the J call TRBJ1-6; D gene uncertain. The CDR3 spans 16 residues. Germline V gene sequence: CDR1 LGHDT, CDR2 YNNKEL (reference sequence). V shed 1 base and J shed 8 bases, with 15 bases lying between them. The CDR3 region is CASSQVSARRYSPLHF. DNA for the CDR3: TGTGCCAGCAGCCAAGTCTCGGCACGACGGTATTCACCCCTCCACTTT.

This sequence joins TRBV6-5 and TRBJ2-1; no clear D gene. CDR3 size: 13 residues. Germline CDR1 reads MNHEY; CDR2 reads SVGAGI. V shed 11 bases and J shed 0 bases, with 11 bases lying between them. The DNA for the CDR3 is TGTGCCGGTTCTCACGGCTCCTACAATGAGCAGTTCTTC. It is translated as CAGSHGSYNEQFF.

This clone was observed a few times. The genes are TRBV29-1 and TRBJ1-1; maybe TRBD1 (5 bases). CDR1 is SQVTM and CDR2 is ANQGSEA in the germline V gene. There are 15 residues in the CDR3. V was cut by 6 bases and J by 5 bases, with 22 bases left in between. Here the CDR3 DNA reads TGCAGCGTAGGCAATACCGGGACGGTTTGGACTGAAGCTTTCTTT. Its protein is CSVGNTGTVWTEAFF.

The rearrangement joins TRBV5-5 to TRBJ1-1; D not certain. The CDR3 length is 15 residues. Germline V gene data show CDR1 as SGHKS and CDR2 as YYEKEE (reference sequence). Trimming shortened V by 4 bases and J by 1 base, and 14 bases separated the two germline ends. CDR3 sequence (DNA): TGTGCCAGCAGCCCGGGGATCACCCGGAACACTGAAGCTTTCTTT. Translated: CASSPGITRNTEAFF.